The 20 T cell receptor beta chains below come from one sample, sequenced in a study of blood T cell repertoires in COVID-19. Libraries were prepared by immunoSEQ multiplex PCR; TCRdb keeps only in-frame clonotypes and omits some of them. The repertoire holds around 64,000 clones, with about nine tenths as singletons. The sample comprised peripheral blood. These receptors all stem from a woman younger than 30 with acute or convalescent COVID-19.

The chain combines TRBV28 with TRBJ2-5; 7 positions match TRBD1. Germline V lookup: CDR1 MDHEN, CDR2 SYDVKM. The V and J ends lost 5 bases and 3 bases, in that order; junction bases with no gene match: 3. This CDR3 has 13 amino acids. The CDR3, as DNA: TGTGCCAGCAGTGAGGGACAGAAAGAGACCCAGTACTTC. Its translation is CASSEGQKETQYF.

The V call is TRBV18, the J call TRBJ2-2; 7 nucleotides align to TRBD2. The germline CDR1 and CDR2 sequences are KGHSH and LQKENI. V shed 2 bases, J shed 1 base, and the junction held 1 base outside the gene matches. The CDR3 runs 15 residues. The CDR3 loop reads CASSPGGGNTGELFF. The DNA for the CDR3 is TGTGCCAGCTCACCAGGCGGGGGGAACACCGGGGAGCTGTTTTTT. The whole variable domain, filled in from reference TRBV18 and TRBJ2-2, reads NAGVMQNPRHLVRRRGQEARLRCSPMKGHSHVYWYRQLPEEGLKFMVYLQKENIIDESGMPKERFSAEFPKEGPSILRIQQVVRGDSAAYFCASSPGGGNTGELFFGEGSRLTVL.

This sequence joins TRBV27 and TRBJ1-6; 8 nucleotides agree with TRBD1. From germline, CDR1 is MNHEY and CDR2 SMNVEV (reference sequence). The CDR3 is 14 amino acids. V was pared by 6 bases and J by 7 bases, with 5 bases of the junction left unmatched. DNA for the CDR3: TGTGCCAGCAGGGAACAGGGGGGGAATTCACCCCTCCACTTT. Translation: CASREQGGNSPLHF.

This chain uses TRBV6-4 with TRBJ2-3; 7 bases align to TRBD2. Trimming at V came to 0 bases and at J to 7 bases, leaving 10 bases not matched to a gene. Germline V gene lookup returns CDR1 MRHNA and CDR2 SNTAGT. This CDR3 is 16 amino acids long. The CDR3 sequence is CASSDSLGGGGYTQYF. In DNA form, the CDR3 reads TGTGCCAGCAGTGACTCTTTGGGCGGGGGAGGATATACGCAGTATTTT.

The V and J genes are TRBV6-2 or TRBV6-3 and TRBJ2-5; the match to TRBD2 covers 11 bases. Germline lookup yields CDR1 MNHEY and CDR2 SVGEGT. The CDR3 length is 15 residues. The trim removed 2 bases at V and 5 bases at J, leaving 4 bases unmatched. This CDR3 is CASSYRRTSGETQYF. The CDR3 coding sequence is TGTGCCAGCAGTTACCGGAGGACTAGCGGGGAGACCCAGTACTTC.

The chain joins TRBV4-3 to TRBJ1-6; TRBD1 matches at 7 bases. V trimming: 0 bases; J trimming: 8 bases; junction bases outside the gene matches: 7. The CDR3 runs to 16 residues. Germline CDR1 reads LGHNA; CDR2 reads YSLEER. The CDR3 DNA follows: TGCGCCAGCAGCCAAGAACACAGGGGTATGCATTCACCCCTCCACTTT. It translates to CASSQEHRGMHSPLHF.

The chain couples TRBV7-2 to TRBJ1-5, with 9 bases that match TRBD1. Germline loops: CDR1 SGHTA, CDR2 FQGNSA. V lost 2 bases to trimming and J lost 7 bases; unmatched junction nucleotides: 12. CDR3 length: 17 residues. CDR3 amino acids: CASSLTPGTGLLQPQHF. DNA for the CDR3: TGTGCCAGCAGCTTAACACCCGGGACAGGGCTTTTGCAGCCCCAGCATTTT.

This chain connects TRBV4-3 to TRBJ2-7; D uncertain. Germline-derived CDR1 and CDR2 are LGHNA and YSLEER. The CDR3 contains 15 residues. Trimming removed 0 bases from V and 2 bases from J, with 11 bases in between. The CDR3 loop reads CASSQDLGRAYEQYF. The CDR3, as DNA: TGCGCCAGCAGCCAAGATCTTGGTCGGGCCTACGAGCAGTACTTC.

The chain uses TRBV18 and TRBJ1-2, with a weak D call TRBD1 (5 bases). Deletions cut 1 base from V and 7 bases from J, with 13 bases between. Germline lookup yields CDR1 KGHSH and CDR2 LQKENI. The CDR3 spans 14 residues. The CDR3 reads CASSPQSRDLGYTF. Written as DNA, the CDR3 is TGTGCCAGCTCACCACAAAGCAGGGATCTTGGCTACACCTTC.

The V gene is TRBV7-9, the J gene TRBJ2-2; TRBD2 might be the D (5 bases). Germline V CDR1 and CDR2: SEHNR, FQNEAQ (reference sequence). The CDR3 loop spans 15 amino acids. The V gene lost 5 bases and the J gene lost 4 bases, with 14 bases spanning the gap. The CDR3 DNA sequence: TGTGCCAGCAGCGACTACCTAGCAACCACCGGGGAGCTGTTTTTT. Its translation: CASSDYLATTGELFF.

V and J are TRBV7-2 and TRBJ2-3; TRBD2 agrees at 13 bases. Germline values: CDR1 SGHTA, CDR2 FQGNSA. This CDR3 contains 18 residues. Losses at the gene ends were 4 bases for V and 5 bases for J; bases not matched to a gene: 12. CDR3 in DNA: TGTGCCAGCAGCTCCCCCATTACTAGCGGGAGGGTGATAGATACGCAGTATTTT. This gives the protein CASSSPITSGRVIDTQYF.

This clone showed up just a few times. J is TRBJ1-4 and V is TRBV7-2; the match to TRBD1 covers 9 bases. Germline V CDR1 and CDR2: SGHTA, FQGNSA. V lost 5 bases and J lost 7; bases outside the gene matches: 8. CDR3 size: 15 residues. CDR3 residues: CASSPDRGIGEKLFF. CDR3 nucleotides: TGTGCCAGCAGCCCGGACAGGGGCATTGGTGAAAAACTGTTTTTT.

The J gene is TRBJ1-1, the V gene TRBV18; TRBD1 is a possible D gene (6 bases). The CDR3 sequence is 12 residues long. Trimming left V 8 bases short and J 2 bases short, with 9 bases between. Looked up from germline, CDR1 is KGHSH and CDR2 is LQKENI. CDR3 in amino acids: CASGGQNTEAFF. For the CDR3, the DNA is TGTGCCAGCGGGGGACAAAACACTGAAGCTTTCTTT.

About this clone itself: Other DNA variants within this sample encode the same CDR3. This chain joins TRBV19 and TRBJ2-4; 7 positions agree with TRBD1. The CDR3 runs 14 residues. CDR1 LNHDA and CDR2 SQIVND come from the germline V gene (reference sequence). Trimming took 4 bases from V and 3 from J; bases not matched to a gene: 3. CDR3 DNA sequence: TGTGCCAGTAGTAACCAGGGGGTCAAAAACATTCAGTACTTC. It specifies CASSNQGVKNIQYF.

This chain connects TRBV6-5 to TRBJ1-5, with D perhaps TRBD1 (5 bases). Trimming stripped 6 bases from V and 2 bases from J, with 11 bases between. The CDR3 runs 14 residues. CDR1 MNHEY and CDR2 SVGAGI come from the germline V gene. The CDR3: CASRKAGGNQPQHF. The CDR3 nucleotides are TGTGCCAGCAGAAAAGCGGGGGGCAATCAGCCCCAGCATTTT.

The chain links TRBV30 to TRBJ2-1, with D unresolved. V lost 2 bases and J 6 bases, leaving 14 bases between the germline ends. From germline, CDR1 is GTSNPN and CDR2 SVGIG (reference sequence). The CDR3 totals 14 residues. The CDR3 nucleotides are TGTGCCTGGAGTCCCCGGAGAGTCAGCAATGAGCAGTTCTTC. The encoded protein is CAWSPRRVSNEQFF. Variable domain in full (rest from reference TRBV30 and TRBJ2-1): SQTIHQWPATLVQPVGSPLSLECTVEGTSNPNLYWYRQAAGRGLQLLFYSVGIGQISSEVPQNLSASRPQDRQFILSSKKLLLSDSGFYLCAWSPRRVSNEQFFGPGTRLTVL.

The table lists this clone with a few counts. The chain carries TRBV2 and TRBJ1-6, with 10 bases that match TRBD1. Germline CDR1 is SNHLY and CDR2 is FYNNEI. This CDR3 is 16 amino acids long. Trimming removed 6 bases from V and 9 bases from J; junction bases left unmatched: 11. CDR3 sequence (DNA): TGTGCCAGCAGGGAAAACCGACAGGGGGCTTCTTCACCCCTCCACTTT. This encodes CASRENRQGASSPLHF.

DNA of the CDR3: TGTGCCAGCAGTGACCTGGGACAGGGGGCCTATCAGCCCCAGCATTTT. As protein: CASSDLGQGAYQPQHF. This sequence joins TRBV6-1 and TRBJ1-5; 12 nucleotides match TRBD1. Germline CDR1 and CDR2: MNHNS and SASEGT. The CDR3 covers 16 residues. Trimming at V came to 3 bases and at J to 5 bases, leaving 5 bases not matched to a gene.

The chain uses TRBV2 and TRBJ1-2; no clear D. The length of the CDR3 is 11 residues. The V end was cut by 4 bases, the J end by 4 bases, with 4 bases between. Germline lookup yields CDR1 SNHLY and CDR2 FYNNEI. CDR3 nucleotide sequence: TGTGCCAGCAGTGGGGCCTATGGCTACACCTTC. This codes for CASSGAYGYTF.

This clone was picked up a small number of times. The rearrangement joins TRBV27 to TRBJ2-2; TRBD2 matches at 9 bases. This CDR3 is 18 amino acids long. V trimming: 3 bases; J trimming: 2 bases; junction bases outside the gene matches: 10. Germline V gene lookup returns CDR1 MNHEY and CDR2 SMNVEV (reference sequence). DNA of the CDR3: TGTGCCAGCAGTTTGGCGGCTAGCGGGAAGGGCAACACCGGGGAGCTGTTTTTT. Encoded protein: CASSLAASGKGNTGELFF.